Following are 28 T cell receptor beta chains from one sample sequenced in a study of response to subunit inactivated influenza vaccine (dated by TCRdb to about 2018). Library method: RT-PCR. Sequenced using an Illumina HiSeq 2500. TCRdb cleaned the public reads at Q25 with fastp, built clones with MiXCR and kept in-frame beta chains. Rows are unified per CDR3 protein, each entry keeping the most common DNA and genes. The sample includes 400,000 to 550,000 distinct CDR3 sequences, with about 25% observed a single time. The top ten clonotypes cover around 1.8% of the sample. Source: CD4+ T cells sorted from PBMCs, taken roughly 5 days after vaccination. The receptor source for this set is a man aged 45 to 65 who received an inactivated influenza vaccine. Donor details come from another sample of the same person, matched by shared clones.

V and J are TRBV30 and TRBJ2-7, with D possibly being TRBD1 or TRBD2 (5 bases each). The CDR3 runs to 15 residues. Between the trimmed V and J ends, which lost 0 bases and 2 bases, there was a span of 14 bases. CDR1 and CDR2 from the germline V gene are GTSNPN and SVGIG (reference sequence). The CDR3 bases are TGTGCCTGGAGTGTACCGGGACCCTATACCTACGAGCAGTACTTC. This encodes CAWSVPGPYTYEQYF.

This clonotype showed up just once. The CDR3 sequence is CASSYLARWEGTDTQYF. In DNA, the CDR3 is TGCGCCAGCAGCTACCTCGCGCGGTGGGAGGGCACAGATACGCAGTATTTT. The chain has TRBV5-1 and TRBJ2-3; a weak D match, TRBD2 (6 bases). CDR1 and CDR2 (germline): SGHRS, YFSETQ. Deletions cut 3 bases from V and 1 base from J, with 18 bases between. CDR3 length: 17 residues.

The chain combines TRBV5-1 with TRBJ2-1; D might be TRBD2 (5 bases). Germline lookup yields CDR1 SGHRS and CDR2 YFSETQ. The CDR3 spans 15 residues. V was clipped by 2 bases and J by 4 bases, with 13 bases between them. CDR3: CASSFTSSLYNEQFF. The CDR3 DNA reads TGCGCCAGCAGCTTTACTAGTTCCTTATACAATGAGCAGTTCTTC.

The V and J genes are TRBV12-3 or TRBV12-4 and TRBJ2-2; 16 bases are a match to TRBD2. The length of the CDR3 is 16 residues. The ends lost 6 bases at V and 6 bases at J; junction bases unmatched: 4. The CDR3 protein is CASRGTSGGASGELFF. CDR3 bases: TGTGCCAGCAGGGGGACTAGCGGGGGGGCATCCGGGGAGCTGTTTTTT.

V is TRBV7-2 and J is TRBJ2-7; 7 bases line up with TRBD2. The V gene's germline CDR1 is SGHTA and CDR2 FQGNSA. The CDR3 is 13 residues long. V gave up 5 bases and J gave up 2 bases; unmatched junction bases: 3. The CDR3 region is CASSARGTYEQYF. The CDR3 DNA reads as TGTGCCAGCAGCGCGCGGGGGACCTACGAGCAGTACTTC.

The rearrangement uses TRBV6-1 and TRBJ2-1, with 10 bases lining up with TRBD2. Germline CDR1 and CDR2: MNHNS and SASEGT. CDR3 length: 15 residues. The V gene end was trimmed by 6 bases and the J gene end by 3 bases; junction bases not matched to a gene: 5. The CDR3 nucleotides read TGTGCCAGCAGACCAACTAGCGGGAACTACAATGAGCAGTTCTTC. It translates to CASRPTSGNYNEQFF.

Only a few counts were recorded for this clonotype. The chain carries TRBV20-1 and TRBJ2-7, with D maybe TRBD2 (6 bases). The CDR3 totals 13 residues. V was trimmed by 2 bases and J by 6 bases, leaving 14 bases between them. Germline CDR1 DFQATT, CDR2 SNEGSKA (reference sequence). This CDR3 is CSARLGRLGEQYF. CDR3 nucleotide sequence: TGCAGTGCTAGATTGGGGAGACTAGGCGAGCAGTACTTC.

The chain combines TRBV18 with TRBJ1-2; D is unclear. Germline V gives CDR1 KGHSH, CDR2 LQKENI. The length of the CDR3 is 15 residues. With 1 base removed from V and 4 bases from J, the gap between germline ends came to 13 bases. The CDR3 is CASSPRQASPYGYTF. CDR3 DNA: TGTGCCAGCTCACCACGTCAGGCATCCCCCTATGGCTACACCTTC.

DNA of the CDR3: TGTGCCAGCACTCCGGGAGCAGGGAAGGAGACCCAGTACTTC. This codes for CASTPGAGKETQYF. V usage is TRBV28 and J usage is TRBJ2-5; tentatively, D is TRBD2 (6 bases). Germline V gene lookup returns CDR1 MDHEN and CDR2 SYDVKM. CDR3 length equals 14 residues. V shed 7 bases and J shed 5 bases, with 17 bases lying between them.

The rearrangement links TRBV28 to TRBJ2-1, with D uncertain. The CDR3 runs 11 residues. Per the germline V gene, CDR1 is MDHEN and CDR2 is SYDVKM. The ends were cut back, 6 bases at V and 8 bases at J, with 8 bases in the middle. This CDR3 is CASSRMDEQFF. The DNA of the CDR3 is TGTGCCAGCAGCCGGATGGATGAGCAGTTCTTC.

The chain combines TRBV7-9 with TRBJ2-5; D unresolved. The CDR3 is made up of 13 amino acids. CDR1 is SEHNR and CDR2 is FQNEAQ in the germline V gene (reference sequence). The V gene lost 8 bases and the J gene lost 4 bases, with 14 bases spanning the gap. CDR3 region: CASGLDGRETQYF. In DNA form, the CDR3 reads TGTGCCAGCGGATTGGACGGGCGAGAGACCCAGTACTTC.

J is TRBJ1-1 and V is TRBV10-3, with D unclear. Between the trimmed V and J ends, which lost 3 bases and 0 bases, there was a span of 11 bases. CDR1 is ENHRY, CDR2 SYGVKD, per germline. This CDR3 is built from 15 residues. The CDR3 sequence is CAISEIGSMNTEAFF. The DNA for the CDR3 is TGTGCCATCAGTGAAATAGGATCCATGAACACTGAAGCTTTCTTT.

This clonotype was seen a few times. This CDR3 is CASSLADRLGVTQYF. CDR3 DNA: TGTGCCAGCAGCTTGGCAGACCGCCTAGGGGTGACCCAGTACTTC. The genes are TRBV5-5 and TRBJ2-5; D is perhaps TRBD1 (5 bases). The CDR3 sequence is 15 residues long. The V gene lost 0 bases and the J gene lost 7 bases, with 16 bases spanning the gap. Germline V gene data show CDR1 as SGHKS and CDR2 as YYEKEE (reference sequence). Full variable domain (missing parts from reference TRBV5-5 and TRBJ2-5): DAGVTQSPTHLIKTRGQQVTLRCSPISGHKSVSWYQQVLGQGPQFIFQYYEKEERGRGNFPDRFSARQFPNYSSELNVNALLLGDSALYLCASSLADRLGVTQYFGPGTRLLVL.

The rearrangement joins TRBV20-1 to TRBJ1-4; possible D gene TRBD1, 6 bases. The ends were cut back, 5 bases at V and 10 bases at J, with 17 bases in the middle. The V gene's germline CDR1 is DFQATT and CDR2 SNEGSKA (reference sequence). The CDR3 length is 13 residues. CDR3 sequence: CSARQVQARKLFF. The DNA for the CDR3 is TGCAGTGCTCGACAGGTTCAGGCCCGAAAACTGTTTTTT.

The chain recombines TRBV6-2 or TRBV6-3 with TRBJ2-7; a weak D match, TRBD1 (7 bases). Germline V CDR1 and CDR2: MNHEY, SVGEGT. CDR3 length: 16 residues. Between the trimmed V and J ends, which lost 6 bases and 3 bases, there was a span of 21 bases. CDR3 loop: CASREGQTTHYYEQYF. In DNA form, the CDR3 reads TGTGCCAGCAGGGAGGGACAGACGACCCACTACTACGAGCAGTACTTC.

Only a few counts were recorded for this clonotype. This chain connects TRBV5-1 to TRBJ2-3, with 15 nucleotides matching TRBD2. CDR1 is SGHRS, CDR2 YFSETQ, per germline. The CDR3 totals 18 residues. Germline trimming cut 4 bases from V and 0 bases from J; bases unmatched to any gene: 6. The CDR3 DNA is TGCGCCAGCAGCACGGGACTAGCGGGGGGAACCAGCACAGATACGCAGTATTTT. It is translated as CASSTGLAGGTSTDTQYF.

This clonotype has more than one count but fewer than ten. The chain is built from TRBV6-2 or TRBV6-3 and TRBJ2-5; D gene unclear. CDR3 length equals 16 residues. The germline CDR1 and CDR2 sequences are MNHEY and SVGEGT. Trimming pared 6 bases from V and 0 bases from J, leaving 17 bases between. The CDR3 protein is CASSYGWYEYQETQYF. The CDR3, as DNA: TGTGCCAGCAGCTACGGGTGGTATGAGTACCAAGAGACCCAGTACTTC.

This sequence joins TRBV12-3 or TRBV12-4 and TRBJ2-7, with no clear D. Trimming shortened V by 8 bases and J by 5 bases, and 13 bases separated the two germline ends. This CDR3 contains 12 residues. DNA for the CDR3: TGTGCCAGCGGCAGGATCGCCCACGAGCAGTACTTC. Translated, it gives CASGRIAHEQYF.

This clonotype was observed many times. The chain recombines TRBV3-1 with TRBJ1-5; D remains ambiguous. Germline V gene lookup returns CDR1 LGHDT and CDR2 YNNKEL (reference sequence). There are 12 residues in the CDR3. V lost 0 bases, J lost 7 bases, and 4 bases lay in between. The CDR3 coding sequence is TGTGCCAGCAGCCAAGACCACCAGCCCCAGCATTTT. The encoded protein is CASSQDHQPQHF.

The gene calls are TRBV11-1 and TRBJ1-6; 9 nucleotides align to TRBD1. This CDR3 region has 14 residues. V lost 5 bases, J lost 7 bases, and 3 bases stayed unmatched. Germline V lookup: CDR1 SGHAT, CDR2 FQDESV (reference sequence). The CDR3, as DNA: TGTGCCAGCAGCCACGGACAGGGGAATTCACCCCTCCACTTT. This translates into CASSHGQGNSPLHF.

This chain uses TRBV29-1 with TRBJ2-7; 10 positions agree with TRBD1. The CDR3 is made up of 14 amino acids. Trimming removed 6 bases from V and 6 bases from J; junction bases left unmatched: 11. Germline CDR1 is SQVTM and CDR2 is ANQGSEA. The CDR3 coding sequence is TGCAGCGTCATTTTAAGGGACAGGGGCCCCGAGCAGTACTTC. It codes for CSVILRDRGPEQYF.

The chain has TRBV28 and TRBJ2-3, with 11 bases that match TRBD2. Germline CDR1 and CDR2: MDHEN and SYDVKM. Trimming removed 4 bases from V and 5 bases from J; junction bases left unmatched: 5. This CDR3 comprises 15 residues. CDR3 bases: TGTGCCAGCAGTTCCCTAACTAGCGGGGGAGATACGCAGTATTTT. Residues: CASSSLTSGGDTQYF. The full variable domain, completed using reference TRBV28 and TRBJ2-3, is DVKVTQSSRYLVKRTGEKVFLECVQDMDHENMFWYRQDPGLGLRLIYFSYDVKMKEKGDIPEGYSVSREKKERFSLILESASTNQTSMYLCASSSLTSGGDTQYFGPGTRLTVL.

For this clonotype: The junction departs from germline at one end; a sequencing error may be responsible. As DNA, the CDR3 is TGCAGTGCTAGAGATCCTTGGGGGGCTAAAGAAAAACTGTTTTTT. Its translation: CSARDPWGAKEKLFF. V and J are TRBV20-1 and TRBJ1-4, with D maybe TRBD1 (6 bases). The germline CDR1 and CDR2 sequences are DFQATT and SNEGSKA (reference sequence). The CDR3 covers 15 residues.

The genes are TRBV6-5 and TRBJ2-3, with D unclear. The length of the CDR3 is 15 residues. With 0 bases removed from V and 4 bases from J, the gap between germline ends came to 11 bases. Looked up from germline, CDR1 is MNHEY and CDR2 is SVGAGI. This CDR3 is CASSYSRQRADTQYF. DNA for the CDR3: TGTGCCAGCAGTTACTCGAGGCAGAGAGCAGATACGCAGTATTTT.

V usage is TRBV27 and J usage is TRBJ1-4, with D possibly matching TRBD1 (5 bases). CDR1 is MNHEY, CDR2 SMNVEV, per germline (reference sequence). V lost 4 bases to trimming and J lost 8 bases, with 14 bases between them. The CDR3 runs to 14 residues. Here the CDR3 reads CASSSRGFREKLFF. DNA for the CDR3: TGTGCCAGCAGTTCAAGGGGATTTCGGGAAAAACTGTTTTTT.

This clonotype was seen only a few times. The V call is TRBV7-9, the J call TRBJ2-5; D unresolved. The V gene lost 2 bases and the J gene lost 2 bases, with 9 bases spanning the gap. Looked up from germline, CDR1 is SEHNR and CDR2 is FQNEAQ (reference sequence). This CDR3 region has 14 residues. CDR3 in amino acids: CASSLRAAQETQYF. CDR3 sequence (DNA): TGTGCCAGCAGCTTACGGGCAGCTCAAGAGACCCAGTACTTC.

The chain is built from TRBV7-2 and TRBJ2-1; D uncertain. Per germline, CDR1 SGHTA and CDR2 FQGNSA. The V end lost 0 bases, the J end lost 4 bases, and 13 bases lay between the germline ends. This CDR3 region has 16 residues. CDR3 region: CASSLAAAATYNEQFF. The CDR3 DNA sequence: TGTGCCAGCAGCTTAGCGGCGGCAGCAACGTACAATGAGCAGTTCTTC.

The rearrangement links TRBV6-5 to TRBJ2-3; 9 bases align to TRBD2. Germline lookup yields CDR1 MNHEY and CDR2 SVGAGI. The J segment lost 3 bases and the V segment lost 0 bases, leaving 7 bases of the junction unmatched. This CDR3 has 17 residues. CDR3 DNA sequence: TGTGCCAGCAGTTACTCGATTGGTAGCGGGGGTACAGATACGCAGTATTTT. The encoded protein is CASSYSIGSGGTDTQYF.